Listed here are 13 T cell receptor beta chains from one sample, sequenced in a study of graft-versus-host responses after intestinal transplantation. Assay: immunoSEQ multiplex PCR; the TCRdb copy retains only in-frame clones and omits some. The sample shows just over 7,500 clones, about 97% of them seen only once. Source: PBMCs, taken 23 days after intestinal transplant. The receptors come from a human patient who received an intestinal transplant, so some T cells may come from the graft donor.

This clone has just one count. The CDR3 sequence: CASRPTTGRTEAFF. The CDR3 DNA reads as TGTGCCAGCAGGCCAACCACAGGGAGGACTGAAGCTTTCTTT. J is TRBJ1-1 and V is TRBV6-5, with D maybe TRBD1 (6 bases). Trimming removed 6 bases at V and 5 bases at J, with 16 bases between. The CDR3 sequence is 14 residues long. Per the germline V gene, CDR1 is MNHEY and CDR2 is SVGAGI.

The rearrangement uses TRBV19 and TRBJ2-5; D may be TRBD2 (5 bases). V lost 3 bases, J lost 4 bases, and 15 bases lay in between. The CDR3 consists of 15 residues. Germline loops: CDR1 LNHDA, CDR2 SQIVND (reference sequence). CDR3 DNA sequence: TGTGCCAGTAGTATGCACTGGAAAGGAGGAGAGACCCAGTACTTC. This sequence encodes CASSMHWKGGETQYF.

This chain joins TRBV6-5 and TRBJ1-5, with D maybe TRBD1 (5 bases). This CDR3 contains 13 residues. Germline CDR1 and CDR2: MNHEY and SVGAGI. The V and J ends lost 8 bases and 0 bases respectively, with 8 bases between them. The CDR3 region is CASQTGSNQPQHF. The DNA for the CDR3 is TGTGCCAGCCAAACAGGTAGCAATCAGCCCCAGCATTTT.

CDR3 region: CRAGLNYGYTF. DNA of the CDR3: TGCAGAGCCGGGTTAAACTATGGCTACACCTTC. The chain uses TRBV20-1 and TRBJ1-2; D call uncertain. Per the germline V gene, CDR1 is DFQATT and CDR2 is SNEGSKA (reference sequence). This CDR3 contains 11 residues.

The chain joins TRBV4-1 to TRBJ2-7, with 8 positions matching TRBD2. The CDR3 loop spans 14 amino acids. V dropped 4 bases and J dropped 5; count of bases not matched to a gene: 7. Germline V CDR1 and CDR2: MGHRA, YSYEKL. The CDR3 reads CASSRTRTSNEQYF. The DNA of the CDR3 is TGCGCCAGCAGCCGAACCCGGACTAGCAACGAGCAGTACTTC.

This rearrangement joins TRBV2 to TRBJ1-2; TRBD1 matches 7 bases. Germline V gene sequence: CDR1 SNHLY, CDR2 FYNNEI. V lost 3 bases to trimming and J lost 5 bases; unmatched junction nucleotides: 12. This CDR3 comprises 16 residues. CDR3 amino acids: CASSDTGTVATYGYTF. CDR3 nucleotide sequence: TGTGCCAGCAGTGACACCGGGACAGTAGCAACTTATGGCTACACCTTC.

The genes are TRBV25-1 and TRBJ1-2, with D hard to call. The CDR3 totals 12 residues. Trimming took 4 bases from V and 4 from J, leaving 7 bases between them. Germline-derived CDR1 and CDR2 are MGHDK and SYGVNS. CDR3 nucleotides: TGTGCCAGCAGTGCTTCAGGCTATGGCTACACCTTC. It codes for CASSASGYGYTF.

V usage is TRBV19 and J usage is TRBJ1-2; D call uncertain. The V end was cut by 3 bases, the J end by 1 base, with 6 bases between. Germline V lookup: CDR1 LNHDA, CDR2 SQIVND (reference sequence). The CDR3 length is 13 residues. CDR3 bases: TGTGCCAGTAGTATTGAGGGTAACTATGGCTACACCTTC. Its translation is CASSIEGNYGYTF.

The J gene is TRBJ2-7, the V gene TRBV27; D unclear. The CDR3 runs to 14 residues. Germline V gene sequence: CDR1 MNHEY, CDR2 SMNVEV (reference sequence). Trimming removed 5 bases at V and 4 bases at J, with 15 bases between. This CDR3 reads CASSPSVTGYEQYF. The CDR3 region has the DNA TGTGCCAGCAGTCCATCCGTGACGGGTTACGAGCAGTACTTC.

The chain uses TRBV2 and TRBJ2-5; tentative D call: TRBD2 (5 bases). The germline V gene has CDR1 SNHLY and CDR2 FYNNEI. The CDR3 loop spans 15 amino acids. V lost 2 bases to trimming and J lost 4 bases, with 14 bases between them. The CDR3 region is CASSERGRGLETQYF. Written as DNA, the CDR3 is TGTGCCAGCAGTGAACGTGGGAGAGGCTTAGAGACCCAGTACTTC.

This clone was recorded once. The gene calls are TRBV10-1 and TRBJ2-1; D is ambiguous. Germline CDR1 WNHNN, CDR2 SYGVQD (reference sequence). The V end lost 3 bases, the J end lost 3 bases, and 3 bases lay between the germline ends. The CDR3 extends over 12 amino acids. The CDR3 loop reads CASSELYNEQFF. The CDR3 DNA follows: TGCGCCAGCAGTGAACTCTACAATGAGCAGTTCTTC.

J is TRBJ2-7 and V is TRBV5-1, with TRBD1 as a possible D gene (5 bases). V was cut by 3 bases and J by 2 bases, with 9 bases left in between. CDR1 and CDR2 from the germline V gene are SGHRS and YFSETQ. The CDR3 has 13 amino acids. The CDR3 DNA reads as TGCGCCAGCAGCTGGGGCCCTACCTACGAGCAGTACTTC. It yields the protein CASSWGPTYEQYF.

V and J are TRBV7-9 and TRBJ2-1, with 9 bases fitting TRBD1. The length of the CDR3 is 13 residues. The V gene end was trimmed by 5 bases and the J gene end by 8 bases; junction bases not matched to a gene: 4. Germline CDR1 and CDR2: SEHNR and FQNEAQ (reference sequence). Here the CDR3 DNA reads TGTGCCAGCAGCCCGGGACAGGGCGATGAGCAGTTCTTC. It translates to CASSPGQGDEQFF.